This TCR beta chain was captured by sequencing in a study of shared clonotypes between healthy human individuals. The study's findings and limits: Sorted-subset samples were not fully sequenced, rarefaction indicated.

To note about this clone: Its antigen remains unidentified.

V shed 3 bases and J shed 4 bases, with 18 bases lying between them. Germline V gives CDR1 MDHEN, CDR2 SYDVKM. The CDR3 spans 16 residues. Genomic DNA belonging to each subset was distributed in equal measure over several immunoSEQ plates. Here immunoSEQ multiplex PCR was the method, and the copy in TCRdb shows in-frame clones only, minus some. Of roughly 1,600,000 clones listed, approximately 98.5% were seen once; the top ten hold about 0.34%. The TCR was taken from a young man in good health. The sequenced sample was naive CD4+ T cells sorted from blood. The subset denotes: CD45RA+ positively selected. The chain has TRBV28 and TRBJ1-2; D is perhaps TRBD1 (6 bases). The CDR3 DNA reads as TGTGCCAGCAGTTTCCTGGGAGGGGGACCCACCTATGGCTACACCTTC. Translated: CASSFLGGGPTYGYTF.